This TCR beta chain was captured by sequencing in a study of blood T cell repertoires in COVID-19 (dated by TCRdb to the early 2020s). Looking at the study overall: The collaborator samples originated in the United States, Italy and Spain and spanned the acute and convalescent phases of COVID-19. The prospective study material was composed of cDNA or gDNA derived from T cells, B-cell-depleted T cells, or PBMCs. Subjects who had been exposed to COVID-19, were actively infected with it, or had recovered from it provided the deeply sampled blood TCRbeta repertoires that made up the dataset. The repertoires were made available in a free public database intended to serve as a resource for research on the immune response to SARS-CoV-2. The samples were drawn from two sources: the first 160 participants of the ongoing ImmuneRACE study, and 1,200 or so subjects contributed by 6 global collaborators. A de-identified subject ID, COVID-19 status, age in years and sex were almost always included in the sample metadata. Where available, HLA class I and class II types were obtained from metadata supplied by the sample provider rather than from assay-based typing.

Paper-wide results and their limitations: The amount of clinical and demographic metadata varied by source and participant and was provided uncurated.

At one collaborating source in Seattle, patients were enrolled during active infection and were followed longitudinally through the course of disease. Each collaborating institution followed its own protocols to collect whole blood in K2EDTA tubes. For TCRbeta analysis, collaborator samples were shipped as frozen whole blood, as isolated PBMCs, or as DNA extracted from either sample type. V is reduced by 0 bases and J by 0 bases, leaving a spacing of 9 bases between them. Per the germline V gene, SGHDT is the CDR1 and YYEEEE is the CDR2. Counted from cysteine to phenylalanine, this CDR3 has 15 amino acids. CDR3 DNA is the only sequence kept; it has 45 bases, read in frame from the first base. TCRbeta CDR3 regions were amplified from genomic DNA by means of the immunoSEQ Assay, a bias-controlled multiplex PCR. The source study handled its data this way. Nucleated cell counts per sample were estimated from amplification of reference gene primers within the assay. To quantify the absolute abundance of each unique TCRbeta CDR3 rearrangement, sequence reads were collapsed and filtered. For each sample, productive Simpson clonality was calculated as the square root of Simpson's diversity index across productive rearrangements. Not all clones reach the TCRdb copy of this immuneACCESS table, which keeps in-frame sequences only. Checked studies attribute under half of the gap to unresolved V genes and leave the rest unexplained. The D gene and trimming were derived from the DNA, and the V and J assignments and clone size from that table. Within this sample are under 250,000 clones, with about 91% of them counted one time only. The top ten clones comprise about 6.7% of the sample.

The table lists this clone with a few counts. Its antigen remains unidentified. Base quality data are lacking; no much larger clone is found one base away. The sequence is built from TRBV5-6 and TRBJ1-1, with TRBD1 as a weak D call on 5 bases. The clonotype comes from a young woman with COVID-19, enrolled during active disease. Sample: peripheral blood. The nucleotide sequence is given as TGTGCCAGCAGCTTGGAGAAAGGGGTGAACACTGAAGCTTTCTTT. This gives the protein CASSLEKGVNTEAFF.